The 2 T cell receptor beta chains listed next were all sequenced from one sample in a study of OX40 agonist ivuxolimab in advanced cancers. Generated by immunoSEQ multiplex PCR, the TCRdb table keeps only in-frame clones and is missing some. Among about 37,000 clones, around 80% were seen once, and the ten largest hold about 20%. The sample here was CD4+ or CD8+ T cells sorted from blood, taken in a trial of the OX40 agonist ivuxolimab. The receptors here all came from an adult with an advanced solid tumor such as melanoma, head and neck, liver or kidney cancer.

The chain recombines TRBV5-1 with TRBJ2-5, with 7 bases identical to TRBD2. This CDR3 is built from 15 residues. V trimming: 0 bases; J trimming: 2 bases; junction bases outside the gene matches: 4. Looked up from germline, CDR1 is SGHRS and CDR2 is YFSETQ. The CDR3 loop is CASSLVSSGQETQYF. The CDR3 bases are TGCGCCAGCAGCTTGGTTTCTAGCGGTCAAGAGACCCAGTACTTC.

This chain uses TRBV7-2 with TRBJ2-5; unclear D gene. The DNA matches TRBJ2-7 better at its end, which makes the J call doubtful. The CDR3 has 14 amino acids. Germline lookup yields CDR1 SGHTA and CDR2 FQGNSA. CDR3 amino acids: CASSRSDGQYEQYF. As DNA, the CDR3 is TGTGCCAGCAGCCGGAGCGACGGGCAGTACGAGCAGTACTTC.